This T cell receptor (beta chain) was recovered during a study of blood T cell repertoires in COVID-19. Trimming pared 7 bases from V and 7 bases from J, leaving 16 bases between. The CDR3 runs 14 residues. Germline CDR1 and CDR2: SGHTA and FQGNSA. Per the study methods: By means of reference gene primer amplification, nucleated cell counts were estimated. Clones were read by immunoSEQ multiplex PCR, and TCRdb kept only the in-frame ones, dropping some. The V and J calls and clone size are taken from that table; D and trimming were inferred from the DNA. The repertoire holds about 12,000 clones, 73% seen once, with about 30% in the top ten. This clone appeared a few times.

This receptor was obtained from a human donor in a cohort sampled during active COVID-19. The rearrangement joins TRBV7-2 to TRBJ2-2, with a possible D match to TRBD2 (6 bases). Sequenced input: peripheral blood. CDR3 sequence (DNA): TGTGCCAGCACCAAAGAACGGGGGAACGGGGAGCTGTTTTTT. Its protein is CASTKERGNGELFF.